This T cell receptor beta chain comes out of a study of control samples from healthy donors and cancer patients. The assay was immunoSEQ multiplex PCR, and TCRdb's table has in-frame clones only and misses some. The profile shows 190,000 or so clones, roughly 91% of them singletons. Sequenced: blood. This sequence originates from a man younger than 30 in good health.

The CDR3 nucleotides read TGTGCCAGCAGCCCAGGGCCGAAGGCAAAACTGTTTTTT. Amino acid sequence: CASSPGPKAKLFF. The V and J genes are TRBV6-6 and TRBJ1-4; maybe TRBD1 (5 bases). CDR1 is MNHNY and CDR2 is SVGAGI in the germline V gene (reference sequence). V was cut by 6 bases and J by 10 bases, with 15 bases left in between. CDR3 size: 13 residues.